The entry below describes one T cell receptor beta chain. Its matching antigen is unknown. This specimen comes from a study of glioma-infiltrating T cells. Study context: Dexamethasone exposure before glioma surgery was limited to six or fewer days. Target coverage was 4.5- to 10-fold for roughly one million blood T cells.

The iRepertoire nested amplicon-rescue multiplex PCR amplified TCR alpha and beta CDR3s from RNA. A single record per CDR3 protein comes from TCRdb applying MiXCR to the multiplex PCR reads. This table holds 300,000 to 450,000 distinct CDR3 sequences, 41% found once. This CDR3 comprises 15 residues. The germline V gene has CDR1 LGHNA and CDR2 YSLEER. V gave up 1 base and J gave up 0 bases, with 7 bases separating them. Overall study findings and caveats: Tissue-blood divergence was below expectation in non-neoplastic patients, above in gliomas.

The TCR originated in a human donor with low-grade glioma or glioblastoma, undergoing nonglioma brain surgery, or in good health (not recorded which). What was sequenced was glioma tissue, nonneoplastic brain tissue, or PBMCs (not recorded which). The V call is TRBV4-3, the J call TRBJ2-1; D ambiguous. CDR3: CASSQVQSSYNEQFF. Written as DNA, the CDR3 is TGCGCCAGCAGCCAAGTCCAGAGCTCCTACAATGAGCAGTTCTTC.